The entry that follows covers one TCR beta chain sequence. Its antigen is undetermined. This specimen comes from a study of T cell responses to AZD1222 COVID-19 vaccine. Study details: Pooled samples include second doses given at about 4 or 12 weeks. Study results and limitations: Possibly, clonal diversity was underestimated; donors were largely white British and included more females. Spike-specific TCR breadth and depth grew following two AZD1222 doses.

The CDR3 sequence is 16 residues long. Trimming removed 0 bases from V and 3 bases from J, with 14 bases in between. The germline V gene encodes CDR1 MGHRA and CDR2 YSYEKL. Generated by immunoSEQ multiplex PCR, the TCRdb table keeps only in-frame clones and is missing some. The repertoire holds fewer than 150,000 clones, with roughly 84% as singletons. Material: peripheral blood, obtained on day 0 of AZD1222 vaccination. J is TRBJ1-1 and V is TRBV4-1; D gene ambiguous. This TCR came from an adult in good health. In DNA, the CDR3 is TGCGCCAGCAGCCAAGAGTCCCCCCTAGGGTACACTGAAGCTTTCTTT. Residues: CASSQESPLGYTEAFF.